Presented here are 18 T cell receptor beta chains from one specimen sequenced in a study of OX40 agonist ivuxolimab in advanced cancers. Sequenced by immunoSEQ multiplex PCR; TCRdb stores in-frame clones only, minus some. Of about 49,000 clones in the sample, almost 90% were seen once. Source: CD4+ or CD8+ T cells sorted from blood, taken in a trial of the OX40 agonist ivuxolimab. These receptors originate from an adult with an advanced solid tumor such as melanoma, head and neck, liver or kidney cancer.

The chain links TRBV28 to TRBJ1-5, with TRBD1 as a possible D gene (6 bases). V shed 5 bases and J shed 7 bases, with 15 bases lying between them. Per the germline V gene, CDR1 is MDHEN and CDR2 is SYDVKM. CDR3 length equals 14 residues. The CDR3 DNA follows: TGTGCCAGCAGTAAGGACAGAGGCCGGCAGCCCCAGCATTTT. It translates to CASSKDRGRQPQHF.

The chain is built from TRBV6-4 and TRBJ2-1; TRBD2 might be the D (5 bases). Germline V CDR1 and CDR2: MRHNA, SNTAGT. V was trimmed by 0 bases and J by 9 bases, leaving 15 bases between them. The CDR3 covers 15 residues. The CDR3 coding sequence is TGTGCCAGCAGTGACTCGATTGGAGTGAGGGCTGAGCAGTTCTTC. The encoded protein is CASSDSIGVRAEQFF.

This clone was picked up one time. The chain employs TRBV9 and TRBJ2-2; TRBD2 aligns across 12 bases. Germline lookup yields CDR1 SGDLS and CDR2 YYNGEE. This CDR3 region has 18 residues. Trimming took 3 bases from V and 6 from J; bases not matched to a gene: 12. CDR3 sequence: CASSGESLAGGLAGELFF. In nucleotides, the CDR3 is TGTGCCAGCAGCGGAGAGAGTCTAGCGGGAGGGCTGGCCGGGGAGCTGTTTTTT.

This clone was counted once. The chain couples TRBV14 to TRBJ2-4; a possible D gene is TRBD1 (5 bases). CDR1 SGHDN and CDR2 FVKESK come from the germline V gene. CDR3 length: 15 amino acids. The germline V and J ends were trimmed by 4 bases and 0 bases, with 10 bases remaining between them. The CDR3 region is CASSRQDRAKNIQYF. The CDR3 DNA reads TGTGCCAGCAGCCGACAAGACAGAGCCAAAAACATTCAGTACTTC.

The CDR3, as DNA: TGTGCCAGCTCACCGGCCCCCCCGGGAGGAATAGATACGCAGTATTTT. Translated, it gives CASSPAPPGGIDTQYF. The V gene is TRBV18, the J gene TRBJ2-3, with TRBD2 matching over 7 bases. The trim removed 3 bases at V and 5 bases at J, leaving 11 bases unmatched. Germline CDR1 reads KGHSH; CDR2 reads LQKENI. The CDR3 spans 16 residues. Full variable domain (outside the CDR3, taken from reference TRBV18 and TRBJ2-3): NAGVMQNPRHLVRRRGQEARLRCSPMKGHSHVYWYRQLPEEGLKFMVYLQKENIIDESGMPKERFSAEFPKEGPSILRIQQVVRGDSAAYFCASSPAPPGGIDTQYFGPGTRLTVL.

V gene TRBV30 combines with J gene TRBJ2-1; no clear D gene. The length of the CDR3 is 12 residues. Trimming pared 4 bases from V and 3 bases from J, leaving 7 bases between. Germline-derived CDR1 and CDR2 are GTSNPN and SVGIG (reference sequence). The CDR3 spells CAWIGFYNEQFF. CDR3 DNA sequence: TGTGCCTGGATTGGTTTCTACAATGAGCAGTTCTTC.

The chain carries TRBV7-2 and TRBJ2-7; D is ambiguous. This CDR3 has 14 residues. V was shortened by 8 bases and J by 2 bases, with 16 bases between the two germline ends. In germline, CDR1 is SGHTA, CDR2 FQGNSA. CDR3 in amino acids: CASLNLDITYEQYF. CDR3 bases: TGTGCCAGCCTAAATCTAGACATAACCTACGAGCAGTACTTC.

J is TRBJ1-5 and V is TRBV15; TRBD1 is a possible D gene (5 bases). This CDR3 has 15 residues. Germline loops: CDR1 LNHNV, CDR2 YYDKDF (reference sequence). The germline V and J ends were trimmed by 0 bases and 7 bases, with 13 bases remaining between them. Written as DNA, the CDR3 is TGTGCCACCAGCAGAGATAGGCAGGGAAGGCAGCCCCAGCATTTT. Residues: CATSRDRQGRQPQHF.

This clone has only a few counts. The chain uses TRBV6-9 and TRBJ1-5; 9 bases are a match to TRBD1. The germline V gene has CDR1 MNHGY and CDR2 SVAAGI. The junction had 6 bases not matched to a gene; V was cut back by 5 bases and J by 7 bases. The CDR3 spans 14 residues. The CDR3 DNA is TGTGCCAGCAGTGAACAGGGGGCGGACCAGCCCCAGCATTTT. Its protein product is CASSEQGADQPQHF.

J is TRBJ2-5 and V is TRBV5-4, with TRBD2 matching 11 bases. The length of the CDR3 is 16 residues. V was pared by 5 bases and J by 2 bases, with 8 bases of the junction left unmatched. Germline V lookup: CDR1 SGHNT, CDR2 YYREEE (reference sequence). This CDR3 is CASSTGTSGSQETQYF. The CDR3 bases are TGTGCCAGCAGTACCGGGACTAGCGGAAGTCAAGAGACCCAGTACTTC.

The chain is built from TRBV10-3 and TRBJ2-1; TRBD1 is a possible D gene (6 bases). Trimming removed 6 bases from V and 6 bases from J, with 18 bases in between. The CDR3 length is 15 residues. Germline V gives CDR1 ENHRY, CDR2 SYGVKD. In nucleotides, the CDR3 is TGTGCCATCAGATCCGGGACACCTACATCCAATGAGCAGTTCTTC. Translation gives CAIRSGTPTSNEQFF.

This sequence joins TRBV13 and TRBJ2-7; tentative D call: TRBD1 (6 bases). Germline V gene sequence: CDR1 PRHDT, CDR2 FYEKMQ (reference sequence). This CDR3 spans 13 amino acids. Deletions cut 5 bases from V and 6 bases from J, with 14 bases between. The CDR3 here is CASSTTTGREQYF. CDR3 bases: TGTGCCAGCAGCACTACGACAGGACGCGAGCAGTACTTC.

This clone was found a few times. The V gene is TRBV6-5, the J gene TRBJ2-1; 9 nucleotides line up with TRBD2. CDR3 length: 14 residues. V dropped 2 bases and J dropped 5; count of bases not matched to a gene: 1. In germline, CDR1 is MNHEY, CDR2 SVGAGI. The DNA of the CDR3 is TGTGCCAGCAGTTACCGACTAGCGGACAATGAGCAGTTCTTC. Amino acids: CASSYRLADNEQFF.

The chain has TRBV6-4 and TRBJ2-3; no clear D. Germline CDR1 reads MRHNA; CDR2 reads SNTAGT. CDR3 length: 14 amino acids. V lost 5 bases, J lost 0 bases, and 9 bases lay in between. The CDR3 protein is CASSLEASTDTQYF. CDR3 DNA: TGTGCCAGCAGTCTTGAGGCTAGCACAGATACGCAGTATTTT.

The chain joins TRBV7-8 to TRBJ2-2; TRBD2 aligns across 9 bases. After removal of 7 bases from V and 4 bases from J, the junction contained 10 bases not matched to a gene. CDR1 SGHVS and CDR2 FQNEAQ come from the germline V gene. CDR3 length: 16 amino acids. The CDR3 reads CASTPWAGGVTGELFF. The CDR3 DNA sequence: TGTGCCAGCACCCCTTGGGCGGGAGGGGTCACCGGGGAGCTGTTTTTT. Complete variable domain (other parts from reference TRBV7-8 and TRBJ2-2): GAGVSQSPRYKVAKRGQDVALRCDPISGHVSLFWYQQALGQGPEFLTYFQNEAQLDKSGLPSDRFFAERPEGSVSTLKIQRTQQEDSAVYLCASTPWAGGVTGELFFGEGSRLTVL.

The chain employs TRBV29-1 and TRBJ1-6; 7 positions match TRBD1. V lost 6 bases and J lost 10; bases outside the gene matches: 9. The V gene's germline CDR1 is SQVTM and CDR2 ANQGSEA. The CDR3 is 13 residues long. For the CDR3, the DNA is TGCAGCGTGACCCTCACAGGGGACTCACCCCTCCACTTT. The encoded protein is CSVTLTGDSPLHF. Combining the CDR3 with reference TRBV29-1 and TRBJ1-6 gives the whole variable domain SAVISQKPSRDICQRGTSLTIQCQVDSQVTMMFWYRQQPGQSLTLIATANQGSEATYESGFVIDKFPISRPNLTFSTLTVSNMSPEDSSIYLCSVTLTGDSPLHFGNGTRLTVT.

This chain connects TRBV11-3 to TRBJ2-7; D is possibly TRBD1 or TRBD2 (5 bases each). The germline gives CDR1 SGHNT, CDR2 YENEEA. V lost 2 bases, J lost 7 bases, and 15 bases lay in between. The CDR3 has 14 amino acids. CDR3 in DNA: TGTGCCAGCAGCTTACGGGGCGATAAGGGGGAGCAGTACTTC. This sequence encodes CASSLRGDKGEQYF. Full variable domain (missing parts from reference TRBV11-3 and TRBJ2-7): EAGVVQSPRYKIIEKKQPVAFWCNPISGHNTLYWYLQNLGQGPELLIRYENEEAVDDSQLPKDRFSAERLKGVDSTLKIQPAELGDSAVYLCASSLRGDKGEQYFGPGTRLTVT.

The V gene is TRBV7-2, the J gene TRBJ2-3; 13 nucleotides align to TRBD2. With 5 bases clipped from V and 5 bases from J, the junction kept 4 bases outside the gene matches. The CDR3 totals 15 residues. CDR1 and CDR2 (germline): SGHTA, FQGNSA. Written as DNA, the CDR3 is TGTGCCAGCAGCCCTAGACTAGCGGGAGGAGATACGCAGTATTTT. Its protein is CASSPRLAGGDTQYF.